This T cell receptor (beta chain) was identified during a study of blood T cell repertoires in COVID-19. Study context: There were acute and convalescent COVID-19 samples, and they came from the United States, Italy and Spain. From T cells, B-cell-depleted T cells, or PBMCs came the material, which was cDNA or gDNA.

In the authors' workflow: By means of reference gene primer amplification, nucleated cell counts were estimated. Sequenced by immunoSEQ multiplex PCR; TCRdb stores in-frame clones only, minus some. The V and J calls and the clone size are those of that table, but D and trimming were determined from the DNA. The repertoire consists of around 200,000 clones, with 89% occurring once and the leading ten covering about 7%. The receptor was isolated from a middle-aged man with acute or convalescent COVID-19. Sequencing used peripheral blood.

The CDR3 protein is CASSLDPRGQNGYTF. The CDR3 nucleotides are TGTGCCAGCAGCTTAGATCCGAGGGGGCAAAATGGCTACACCTTC. The chain uses TRBV11-2 and TRBJ1-2, with 7 bases aligning to TRBD1. CDR1 is SGHAT and CDR2 is FQNNGV in the germline V gene. J lost 6 bases, V lost 0 bases, and 7 bases had no gene match. The CDR3 spans 15 residues.